Presented here are 18 T cell receptor beta chains from one specimen sequenced in a study of technical replicates of blood from several donors. The repertoire was sequenced with immunoSEQ multiplex PCR; TCRdb's copy has only in-frame clones and lacks some. The sample contains some 69,000 clones, around nine tenths of which appear only once. Material for sequencing was PBMCs. All receptors derive from a human donor in good health. Some clones in this sample may be carry-over from other donors' samples.

The rearrangement uses TRBV6-5 and TRBJ2-3, with a weak D call TRBD1 (5 bases). The germline V and J ends were trimmed by 4 bases and 5 bases, with 10 bases remaining between them. Germline CDR1 and CDR2: MNHEY and SVGAGI. The CDR3 is made up of 13 amino acids. CDR3: CASSLGEGDTQYF. The CDR3 bases are TGTGCCAGCAGTTTAGGGGAAGGAGATACGCAGTATTTT.

The chain joins TRBV5-1 to TRBJ1-2; 12 bases match TRBD1. Germline V gene lookup returns CDR1 SGHRS and CDR2 YFSETQ. The CDR3 spans 17 residues. V lost 4 bases and J lost 2; bases outside the gene matches: 9. DNA for the CDR3: TGCGCCAGCAGCCAGCCCGGGACAGGGGGCGGAAACTATGGCTACACCTTC. Translation gives CASSQPGTGGGNYGYTF. The full variable domain, its missing parts supplied by reference TRBV5-1 and TRBJ1-2, is KAGVTQTPRYLIKTRGQQVTLSCSPISGHRSVSWYQQTPGQGLQFLFEYFSETQRNKGNFPGRFSGRQFSNSRSEMNVSTLELGDSALYLCASSQPGTGGGNYGYTFGSGTRLTVV.

This sequence joins TRBV2 and TRBJ1-5; D perhaps matches TRBD1 (6 bases). Germline V CDR1 and CDR2: SNHLY, FYNNEI. V was pared by 8 bases and J by 4 bases, with 15 bases between. The CDR3 is 14 residues long. Written as DNA, the CDR3 is TGTGCCAGCCGCGGCGGACAGAAGAATCAGCCCCAGCATTTT. Its translation is CASRGGQKNQPQHF. The full variable domain, rest sourced from reference TRBV2 and TRBJ1-5, is EPEVTQTPSHQVTQMGQEVILRCVPISNHLYFYWYRQILGQKVEFLVSFYNNEISEKSEIFDDQFSVERPDGSNFTLKIRSTKLEDSAMYFCASRGGQKNQPQHFGDGTRLSIL.

The sample holds one count of this clone. The chain recombines TRBV7-7 with TRBJ2-5, with TRBD2 identical over 11 bases. CDR1 and CDR2 from the germline V gene are SSHAT and FNYEAQ (reference sequence). The CDR3 length is 15 residues. Losses at the gene ends were 5 bases for V and 5 bases for J; bases not matched to a gene: 7. CDR3 nucleotide sequence: TGTGCCAGCAGCCCACTAGCGGGAGTCGGGGAGACCCAGTACTTC. Encoded protein: CASSPLAGVGETQYF.

V gene TRBV5-8 combines with J gene TRBJ2-5; possible D gene TRBD2, 5 bases. The ends were cut back, 6 bases at V and 5 bases at J, with 8 bases in the middle. The CDR3 contains 11 residues. CDR1 is SGHTS and CDR2 is YDEGEE in the germline V gene. The CDR3 reads CASKAVETQYF. The CDR3 DNA sequence: TGTGCCAGCAAAGCGGTGGAGACCCAGTACTTC.

The chain recombines TRBV5-6 with TRBJ2-7, with TRBD1 matching over 7 bases. The junction had 7 bases not matched to a gene; V was cut back by 4 bases and J by 6 bases. The CDR3 contains 13 residues. Germline V gene data show CDR1 as SGHDT and CDR2 as YYEEEE. The CDR3 sequence is CASSVNRGREQYF. CDR3 nucleotides: TGTGCCAGCAGCGTTAACAGGGGACGCGAGCAGTACTTC. Drawing the rest from reference TRBV5-6 and TRBJ2-7, the complete variable domain is DAGVTQSPTHLIKTRGQQVTLRCSPKSGHDTVSWYQQALGQGPQFIFQYYEEEERQRGNFPDRFSGHQFPNYSSELNVNALLLGDSALYLCASSVNRGREQYFGPGTRLTVT.

The DNA for the CDR3 is TGTGCCAGCAGCTTGTATTCGTCTCCTCAGTACCAAGAGACCCAGTACTTC. Protein: CASSLYSSPQYQETQYF. This chain joins TRBV5-6 and TRBJ2-5; D ambiguous. Germline CDR1 SGHDT, CDR2 YYEEEE. This CDR3 spans 17 amino acids. The V end was cut by 1 base, the J end by 0 bases, with 16 bases between.

V is TRBV5-1 and J is TRBJ2-7; perhaps TRBD1 as D (5 bases). V lost 0 bases to trimming and J lost 2 bases, with 12 bases between them. The germline V gene has CDR1 SGHRS and CDR2 YFSETQ. The CDR3 covers 15 residues. The CDR3 loop is CASSLAQDGAYEQYF. The CDR3 DNA sequence: TGCGCCAGCAGCTTGGCACAGGACGGCGCCTACGAGCAGTACTTC.

The chain combines TRBV2 with TRBJ1-2; 10 nucleotides agree with TRBD1. This CDR3 region has 14 residues. Germline assignment: CDR1 SNHLY and CDR2 FYNNEI. Losses at the gene ends were 1 base for V and 8 bases for J; bases not matched to a gene: 4. The CDR3 sequence: CASSEGQGAQGYTF. DNA for the CDR3: TGTGCCAGCAGTGAAGGACAGGGGGCGCAGGGCTACACCTTC.

The rearrangement links TRBV5-4 to TRBJ1-2, with 10 bases lining up with TRBD1. Looked up from germline, CDR1 is SGHNT and CDR2 is YYREEE (reference sequence). V was pared by 3 bases and J by 3 bases, with 5 bases of the junction left unmatched. The CDR3 consists of 15 residues. The CDR3, as DNA: TGTGCCAGCAGCTGGTTCGGGACAGGGGACTATGGCTACACCTTC. It codes for CASSWFGTGDYGYTF.

The genes are TRBV5-1 and TRBJ2-1; the D gene is possibly TRBD2 (6 bases). The CDR3 is made up of 11 amino acids. Germline V gene lookup returns CDR1 SGHRS and CDR2 YFSETQ. The V and J ends lost 4 bases and 12 bases respectively, with 11 bases between them. This CDR3 reads CASSAGLLQFF. In DNA form, the CDR3 reads TGCGCCAGCAGCGCCGGACTATTGCAGTTCTTC.

The V gene is TRBV29-1, the J gene TRBJ2-1; no firm D call. Trimming stripped 5 bases from V and 0 bases from J, with 5 bases between. Germline V lookup: CDR1 SQVTM, CDR2 ANQGSEA. The CDR3 has 12 residues. CDR3 DNA: TGCAGCGTTTCGTCCTCCTACAATGAGCAGTTCTTC. It specifies CSVSSSYNEQFF.

The rearrangement uses TRBV2 and TRBJ2-7; TRBD1 agrees at 10 bases. V trimming: 7 bases; J trimming: 4 bases; junction bases outside the gene matches: 10. The CDR3 is 15 amino acids. Germline lookup yields CDR1 SNHLY and CDR2 FYNNEI. The DNA of the CDR3 is TGTGCCAGCACCGGTTTAGGGACAGGGGTTTACGAGCAGTACTTC. Protein: CASTGLGTGVYEQYF.

A single count supports this clone. The CDR3 DNA follows: TGTGCCAGCGAGGGGGATTACCAAGAGACCCAGTACTTC. Translating gives CASEGDYQETQYF. The chain is built from TRBV18 and TRBJ2-5; possibly TRBD1 for D (6 bases). V was pared by 8 bases and J by 0 bases, with 10 bases between. CDR3 length equals 13 residues. The germline V gene encodes CDR1 KGHSH and CDR2 LQKENI.

The V and J genes are TRBV7-8 and TRBJ2-7, with D perhaps matching TRBD2 (6 bases). This CDR3 has 16 residues. V shed 5 bases and J shed 5 bases, with 22 bases lying between them. Per germline, CDR1 SGHVS and CDR2 FQNEAQ. CDR3 nucleotide sequence: TGTGCCAGCAGCGCCCCATCGGGGGTTAGCCGGGACGAGCAGTACTTC. Its translation: CASSAPSGVSRDEQYF.

In its sample, this clone was seen once. This chain joins TRBV7-6 and TRBJ1-1; D not certain. The length of the CDR3 is 14 residues. V was pared by 3 bases and J by 3 bases, with 11 bases between. Germline V gives CDR1 SGHVS, CDR2 FNYEAQ. The CDR3 protein is CASSLRGGDTEAFF. CDR3 nucleotide sequence: TGTGCCAGCAGCTTGCGGGGAGGAGACACTGAAGCTTTCTTT.

The chain carries TRBV6-6 and TRBJ2-7; 7 bases line up with TRBD2. The CDR3 has 12 amino acids. Trimming cost V 9 bases and J 5 bases; bases outside gene matches: 7. CDR1 MNHNY and CDR2 SVGAGI come from the germline V gene (reference sequence). For the CDR3, the DNA is TGTGCCAGTGGGGAGGGGTTTGACGAGCAGTACTTC. Its translation is CASGEGFDEQYF.

This chain uses TRBV5-6 with TRBJ1-3, with 11 bases aligning to TRBD1. The germline V gene encodes CDR1 SGHDT and CDR2 YYEEEE. Germline trimming cut 0 bases from V and 1 base from J; bases unmatched to any gene: 6. The CDR3 spans 18 residues. CDR3 nucleotide sequence: TGTGCCAGCAGCTTGGGGACAGGGGGCTTCCAATCTGGAAACACCATATATTTT. This gives the protein CASSLGTGGFQSGNTIYF.